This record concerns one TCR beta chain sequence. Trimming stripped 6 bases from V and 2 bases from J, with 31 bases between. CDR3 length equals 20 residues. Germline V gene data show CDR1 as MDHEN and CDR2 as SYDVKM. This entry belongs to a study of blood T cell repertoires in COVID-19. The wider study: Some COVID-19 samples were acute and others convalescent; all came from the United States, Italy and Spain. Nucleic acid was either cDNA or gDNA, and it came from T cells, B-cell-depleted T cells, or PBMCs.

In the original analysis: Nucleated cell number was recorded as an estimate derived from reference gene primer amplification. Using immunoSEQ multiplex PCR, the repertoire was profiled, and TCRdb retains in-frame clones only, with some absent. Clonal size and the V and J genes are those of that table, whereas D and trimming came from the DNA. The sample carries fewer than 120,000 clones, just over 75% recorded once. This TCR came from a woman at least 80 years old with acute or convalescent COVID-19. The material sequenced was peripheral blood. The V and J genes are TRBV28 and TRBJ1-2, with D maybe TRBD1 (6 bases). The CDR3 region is CASRIIPGTKKLGPNYGYTF. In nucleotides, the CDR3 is TGTGCCAGCAGGATTATACCCGGGACAAAAAAGTTAGGGCCCAACTATGGCTACACCTTC.